The next 26 T cell receptor beta chains were all read from a single sample in a study of cytomegalovirus exposure and HLA in healthy donors. With 60 Vbeta and 13 Jbeta primers, the PCR was carried out. Some clones are missing from TCRdb's copy, which holds only in-frame ones; the method was immunoSEQ multiplex PCR. This table has about 120,000 clones, 50% to 65% appearing once. The sample comprised PBMCs. These receptors were collected from a woman aged 40 to 50 in good health and CMV-seropositive.

The chain has TRBV5-5 and TRBJ2-1; TRBD2 aligns across 8 bases. The CDR3 totals 15 residues. Germline V CDR1 and CDR2: SGHKS, YYEKEE (reference sequence). Trimming at V came to 1 base and at J to 7 bases, leaving 7 bases not matched to a gene. The CDR3 sequence: CASSLPAGVVNEQFF. The CDR3 DNA is TGTGCCAGCAGCTTGCCAGCGGGAGTTGTGAATGAGCAGTTCTTC.

A single count supports this clone. J is TRBJ1-2 and V is TRBV7-2; 8 bases agree with TRBD1. Trimming took 3 bases from V and 4 from J; bases not matched to a gene: 4. The CDR3 contains 14 residues. CDR1 and CDR2 (germline): SGHTA, FQGNSA. CDR3 coding DNA: TGTGCCAGCAGCTTGAGGGACAGGAGCTATGGCTACACCTTC. Amino acids: CASSLRDRSYGYTF.

The chain has TRBV30 and TRBJ2-7, with D perhaps matching TRBD1 (6 bases). The CDR3 consists of 15 residues. The V and J ends lost 2 bases and 2 bases respectively, with 16 bases between them. Per germline, CDR1 GTSNPN and CDR2 SVGIG (reference sequence). The CDR3 DNA is TGTGCCTGGAGTTTTACTGGGGGCTACCCCTACGAGCAGTACTTC. It yields the protein CAWSFTGGYPYEQYF.

This clone was counted a single time. The CDR3 region has the DNA TGTGCCATCAACCAACAACTAGGAGGCGAGCAGTACTTC. The encoded protein is CAINQQLGGEQYF. V gene TRBV10-3 combines with J gene TRBJ2-7, with D maybe TRBD2 (5 bases). V was clipped by 7 bases and J by 6 bases, with 16 bases between them. The CDR3 is 13 residues long. The germline V gene encodes CDR1 ENHRY and CDR2 SYGVKD.

The genes are TRBV29-1 and TRBJ1-2, with D perhaps matching TRBD1 (6 bases). Germline CDR1 SQVTM, CDR2 ANQGSEA. V was clipped by 6 bases and J by 5 bases, with 28 bases between them. The CDR3 runs 17 residues. The CDR3 DNA sequence: TGCAGCGTCCTACGAGGGGGGGTCTCACTAACCATTTATGGCTACACCTTC. Protein: CSVLRGGVSLTIYGYTF.

The chain employs TRBV5-1 and TRBJ2-2, with D tentatively TRBD1 (5 bases). Germline CDR1 SGHRS, CDR2 YFSETQ. V lost 0 bases and J lost 3, with 9 bases in between. This CDR3 region has 15 residues. CDR3 bases: TGCGCCAGCAGCTTGGACAGGTTCGACACCGGGGAGCTGTTTTTT. As protein: CASSLDRFDTGELFF.

This clone was detected once. V and J are TRBV10-3 and TRBJ2-2, with TRBD2 as a possible D gene (5 bases). The CDR3 consists of 14 residues. The V end lost 6 bases, the J end lost 6 bases, and 14 bases lay between the germline ends. The germline V gene encodes CDR1 ENHRY and CDR2 SYGVKD. The CDR3 loop reads CAIRDFESAGELFF. The CDR3 nucleotides are TGTGCCATCAGGGACTTTGAGAGCGCCGGGGAGCTGTTTTTT.

This sequence joins TRBV7-6 and TRBJ2-5, with 7 bases identical to TRBD1. Per the germline V gene, CDR1 is SGHVS and CDR2 is FNYEAQ. There are 14 residues in the CDR3. J lost 2 bases, V lost 1 base, and 1 base had no gene match. Here the CDR3 DNA reads TGTGCCAGCAGCTTAGGGACAGGACAAGAGACCCAGTACTTC. Encoded protein: CASSLGTGQETQYF.

For the CDR3, the DNA is TGTGCCAGCAGTGCGTTAATCAGGGGCCCTTACTACTCCTACGAGCAGTACTTC. This codes for CASSALIRGPYYSYEQYF. The chain recombines TRBV11-2 with TRBJ2-7, with D possibly TRBD1 on 6 matching bases. CDR1 and CDR2 (germline): SGHAT, FQNNGV. CDR3 length: 18 residues. V lost 6 bases, J lost 0 bases, and 24 bases lay in between.

V gene TRBV27 combines with J gene TRBJ2-3, with D tentatively TRBD2 (5 bases). V was trimmed by 0 bases and J by 2 bases, leaving 9 bases between them. The CDR3 loop spans 15 amino acids. Germline lookup yields CDR1 MNHEY and CDR2 SMNVEV (reference sequence). The CDR3 is CASSLSGEITDTQYF. In DNA, the CDR3 is TGTGCCAGCAGTTTATCCGGGGAAATCACAGATACGCAGTATTTT.

The chain uses TRBV6-4 and TRBJ2-2, with 7 bases aligning to TRBD2. V lost 9 bases and J lost 1; bases outside the gene matches: 5. This CDR3 region has 14 residues. CDR1 is MRHNA, CDR2 SNTAGT, per germline. This chain's CDR3 is CASSSGLNTGELFF. The CDR3 DNA sequence: TGTGCCAGTTCTAGCGGACTGAACACCGGGGAGCTGTTTTTT.

The rearrangement uses TRBV5-5 and TRBJ1-1; 7 nucleotides align to TRBD1. CDR3 size: 14 residues. Germline V gives CDR1 SGHKS, CDR2 YYEKEE (reference sequence). Trimming removed 4 bases from V and 0 bases from J; junction bases left unmatched: 3. CDR3 nucleotides: TGTGCCAGCAGCCCGGGACAGATGAACACTGAAGCTTTCTTT. It is translated as CASSPGQMNTEAFF.

This clone was observed a handful of times. The chain recombines TRBV2 with TRBJ2-2; possibly TRBD1 for D (6 bases). This CDR3 has 15 amino acids. Between the trimmed V and J ends, which lost 4 bases and 0 bases, there was a span of 9 bases. The germline gives CDR1 SNHLY, CDR2 FYNNEI. This CDR3 reads CASSAGVTNTGELFF. CDR3 sequence (DNA): TGTGCCAGCAGTGCAGGGGTAACGAACACCGGGGAGCTGTTTTTT.

This chain joins TRBV5-1 and TRBJ2-5, with D perhaps matching TRBD2 (6 bases). Germline CDR1 is SGHRS and CDR2 is YFSETQ. Deletions cut 1 base from V and 4 bases from J, with 14 bases between. This CDR3 is 15 amino acids long. The CDR3 nucleotides read TGCGCCAGCAGCTTGATGGGTGAGGGAGGAGAGACCCAGTACTTC. Its translation is CASSLMGEGGETQYF.

This chain joins TRBV6-6 and TRBJ2-2; possible D gene TRBD2, 6 bases. This CDR3 comprises 14 residues. From germline, CDR1 is MNHNY and CDR2 SVGAGI (reference sequence). The V gene lost 8 bases and the J gene lost 6 bases, with 16 bases spanning the gap. The chain's CDR3 is CASRRDSPSGELFF. The CDR3 DNA is TGTGCCAGCCGCCGGGACTCGCCCTCCGGGGAGCTGTTTTTT.

The rearrangement links TRBV29-1 to TRBJ2-7; 8 bases match TRBD1. In germline, CDR1 is SQVTM, CDR2 ANQGSEA. The J segment lost 0 bases and the V segment lost 6 bases, leaving 10 bases of the junction unmatched. This CDR3 has 15 amino acids. The DNA for the CDR3 is TGCAGCGTGGGGAGACAGGGGCGAAGCTCCTACGAGCAGTACTTC. It translates to CSVGRQGRSSYEQYF.

The chain carries TRBV2 and TRBJ2-7, with D possibly TRBD1 on 7 matching bases. Per germline, CDR1 SNHLY and CDR2 FYNNEI. V was shortened by 6 bases and J by 4 bases, with 16 bases between the two germline ends. This CDR3 spans 14 amino acids. DNA of the CDR3: TGTGCCAGCAGACTCGCGGGGACAGAATACGAGCAGTACTTC. Its protein is CASRLAGTEYEQYF.

The chain has TRBV28 and TRBJ2-3, with D possibly matching TRBD1 (6 bases). Germline V gene lookup returns CDR1 MDHEN and CDR2 SYDVKM. The CDR3 totals 18 residues. Trimming shortened V by 3 bases and J by 0 bases, and 19 bases separated the two germline ends. As DNA, the CDR3 is TGTGCCAGCAGTTTTACGGACATCAGACAGGCGAGCACAGATACGCAGTATTTT. As protein: CASSFTDIRQASTDTQYF.

The genes are TRBV4-3 and TRBJ1-5; no clear D gene. Germline CDR1 LGHNA, CDR2 YSLEER. The CDR3 is 16 residues long. The germline V and J ends were trimmed by 1 base and 3 bases, with 13 bases remaining between them. The CDR3 sequence is CASSQGRGRSNQPQHF. In DNA form, the CDR3 reads TGCGCCAGCAGCCAAGGTAGAGGCAGATCCAATCAGCCCCAGCATTTT.

As regards this clone: In the same sample, other DNA sequences code for this CDR3. This chain joins TRBV19 and TRBJ2-1, with 7 bases lining up with TRBD2. CDR3 length: 14 amino acids. CDR1 LNHDA and CDR2 SQIVND come from the germline V gene (reference sequence). V lost 3 bases to trimming and J lost 4 bases; unmatched junction nucleotides: 3. CDR3 sequence: CASSILAGYNEQFF. The CDR3 region has the DNA TGTGCCAGTAGTATTTTAGCGGGTTACAATGAGCAGTTCTTC.

The V and J genes are TRBV5-6 and TRBJ1-2; TRBD1 aligns across 8 bases. From germline, CDR1 is SGHDT and CDR2 YYEEEE. The trim removed 6 bases at V and 4 bases at J, leaving 14 bases unmatched. CDR3 length equals 16 residues. The CDR3 is CASTPGTGGLTYGYTF. CDR3 DNA: TGTGCCAGCACCCCCGGGACAGGAGGATTAACCTATGGCTACACCTTC.

This chain connects TRBV12-5 to TRBJ2-4; TRBD1 matches 10 bases. Per the germline V gene, CDR1 is LGHNT and CDR2 is FRNRAP. The CDR3 consists of 16 residues. Trimming cost V 6 bases and J 7 bases; bases outside gene matches: 12. CDR3 sequence: CASGTTGGKSRNIQYF. CDR3 nucleotide sequence: TGTGCTAGTGGGACGACAGGGGGCAAGTCGCGGAACATTCAGTACTTC.

J is TRBJ1-5 and V is TRBV13; 8 nucleotides agree with TRBD1. The CDR3 consists of 14 residues. In germline, CDR1 is PRHDT, CDR2 FYEKMQ (reference sequence). The V and J ends lost 3 bases and 5 bases, in that order; junction bases with no gene match: 3. The CDR3 nucleotides are TGTGCCAGCAGCTTCAGGGGGCCCCATCAGCCCCAGCATTTT. Its translation is CASSFRGPHQPQHF.

The chain carries TRBV9 and TRBJ1-4, with 7 bases identical to TRBD1. Germline V gene lookup returns CDR1 SGDLS and CDR2 YYNGEE. The junction had 6 bases not matched to a gene; V was cut back by 2 bases and J by 5 bases. The length of the CDR3 is 15 residues. The CDR3 spells CASSVRDSGNEKLFF. The DNA of the CDR3 is TGTGCCAGCAGCGTGCGGGACAGTGGGAATGAAAAACTGTTTTTT.

The CDR3 loop reads CASSRRAGTGGHEQYF. CDR3 DNA sequence: TGTGCCAGCAGCAGAAGGGCGGGGACAGGGGGCCACGAGCAGTACTTC. V and J are TRBV7-2 and TRBJ2-7; 12 bases agree with TRBD1. V was clipped by 5 bases and J by 5 bases; unmatched bases: 10. The CDR3 is 16 amino acids. Germline-derived CDR1 and CDR2 are SGHTA and FQGNSA.

The chain couples TRBV4-3 to TRBJ2-5; 8 bases align to TRBD1. The CDR3 is made up of 18 amino acids. Germline loops: CDR1 LGHNA, CDR2 YSLEER. Losses at the gene ends were 2 bases for V and 7 bases for J; bases not matched to a gene: 18. The CDR3 DNA reads as TGCGCCAGCAGCCAAAGTGGGGCTCGGACAGGGTTCGAGGGGACCCAGTACTTC. Translated, it gives CASSQSGARTGFEGTQYF.